The next 10 T cell receptor beta chains were all read from a single sample in a study of T cell responses to AZD1222 COVID-19 vaccine. Assay: immunoSEQ multiplex PCR; the TCRdb copy retains only in-frame clones and omits some. The profile shows 150,000 or so clones, over 85% of them singletons. The sample in question was peripheral blood, obtained on day 0 of AZD1222 vaccination. These receptors came from an adult in good health.

The chain links TRBV7-9 to TRBJ1-1; D is uncertain. Trimming left V 1 base short and J 5 bases short, with 8 bases between. Germline lookup yields CDR1 SEHNR and CDR2 FQNEAQ (reference sequence). The CDR3 runs to 13 residues. CDR3 residues: CASSLGAGTEAFF. The CDR3 bases are TGTGCCAGCAGCTTAGGGGCCGGGACTGAAGCTTTCTTT.

The chain joins TRBV10-3 to TRBJ2-7; 15 bases align to TRBD2. The ends lost 7 bases at V and 3 bases at J; junction bases unmatched: 4. CDR3 length equals 15 residues. The V gene's germline CDR1 is ENHRY and CDR2 SYGVKD. CDR3 nucleotides: TGTGCCATCACCTCGGGACTAGCGGGAGGCTACGAGCAGTACTTC. This codes for CAITSGLAGGYEQYF.

The V gene is TRBV7-9, the J gene TRBJ2-7; tentative D call: TRBD2 (5 bases). V lost 2 bases, J lost 3 bases, and 14 bases lay in between. The CDR3 consists of 15 residues. CDR1 and CDR2 (germline): SEHNR, FQNEAQ (reference sequence). CDR3: CASSLITGVRYEQYF. CDR3 coding DNA: TGTGCCAGCAGCTTAATTACCGGGGTCCGCTACGAGCAGTACTTC.

The chain recombines TRBV28 with TRBJ2-7; 12 nucleotides match TRBD2. CDR1 and CDR2 from the germline V gene are MDHEN and SYDVKM. J was trimmed by 2 bases and V by 3 bases; bases with no gene match: 8. This CDR3 region has 17 residues. CDR3 DNA sequence: TGTGCCAGCAGTTTCCCCAACCTAGCGGGAGGGACCTACGAGCAGTACTTC. This gives the protein CASSFPNLAGGTYEQYF.

This clone was picked up one time. This chain connects TRBV3-1 (or the pseudogene TRBV3-2) to TRBJ1-1; TRBD1 aligns across 8 bases. CDR1 and CDR2 from the germline V gene are LGHDT and YNNKEL (reference sequence). J gave up 0 bases and V 4 bases, and 1 base lay outside the gene matches. This CDR3 is 14 amino acids long. CDR3 nucleotide sequence: TGTGCCAGCAGCCGGGACAGGTTGAACACTGAAGCTTTCTTT. The encoded protein is CASSRDRLNTEAFF.

Concerning this clone: The sample holds other DNA sequences that translate to the same CDR3. This chain uses TRBV5-1 with TRBJ1-2; D unresolved. Germline V CDR1 and CDR2: SGHRS, YFSETQ. V gave up 0 bases and J gave up 4 bases, with 4 bases separating them. The CDR3 covers 12 residues. This chain's CDR3 is CASSLDSYGYTF. The CDR3, as DNA: TGCGCCAGCAGCTTGGATTCCTATGGCTACACCTTC.

This clone was picked up a small number of times. The V gene is TRBV15, the J gene TRBJ2-2; 10 bases are a match to TRBD2. The germline V gene has CDR1 LNHNV and CDR2 YYDKDF (reference sequence). V shed 0 bases and J 7 bases; nucleotides not matched to a gene: 8. CDR3 length: 17 amino acids. The CDR3 sequence: CATSRDLTSGKVGELFF. The CDR3, as DNA: TGTGCCACCAGCAGAGATCTTACTAGCGGGAAGGTCGGGGAGCTGTTTTTT.

The chain has TRBV6-5 and TRBJ2-3; TRBD1 matches at 8 bases. The CDR3 is made up of 14 amino acids. Germline CDR1 and CDR2: MNHEY and SVGAGI. V dropped 6 bases and J dropped 3; count of bases not matched to a gene: 5. This CDR3 is CASSPRGRTDTQYF. CDR3 in DNA: TGTGCCAGCAGCCCCAGGGGGCGGACAGATACGCAGTATTTT.

V gene TRBV9 combines with J gene TRBJ2-7, with 7 nucleotides matching TRBD2. Trimming removed 4 bases from V and 0 bases from J; junction bases left unmatched: 10. CDR1 and CDR2 (germline): SGDLS, YYNGEE. The CDR3 runs 16 residues. The CDR3 loop is CASSRPGREGSYEQYF. The CDR3 DNA is TGTGCCAGCAGCCGCCCGGGGAGGGAAGGCTCCTACGAGCAGTACTTC.

The rearrangement joins TRBV5-4 to TRBJ2-1, with D maybe TRBD1 (5 bases). CDR1 and CDR2 (germline): SGHNT, YYREEE (reference sequence). Trimming cost V 0 bases and J 7 bases, with 8 bases left between them. This CDR3 spans 13 amino acids. The CDR3 DNA reads TGTGCCAGCAGCTTGGGACGACAGAATGAGCAGTTCTTC. This gives the protein CASSLGRQNEQFF.